These 22 T cell receptor beta chains came from one sample sequenced in a study of blood T cell repertoires in COVID-19 (dated by TCRdb to the early 2020s). The protocol used for the library was the immunoSEQ multiplex PCR assay. TCRdb limited this immuneACCESS table to in-frame rearrangements with V and J called. A share of clones is missing; checked studies link under half to unresolved V genes, and the rest is unexplained. Here the sample has about 240,000 clones; 70% to 90% occur a single time. The top ten constitute 3.3% of the sample. The sample taken for sequencing was PBMCs or T cells enriched from blood (not recorded which). Every receptor here comes from a woman between 40 and 55 years old with acute COVID-19.

This clone was detected once. The gene calls are TRBV7-3 and TRBJ2-2, with D perhaps matching TRBD2 (5 bases). Germline V gene lookup returns CDR1 SGHTA and CDR2 FQGTGA. The V gene lost 2 bases and the J gene lost 4 bases, with 11 bases spanning the gap. CDR3 size: 15 residues. The CDR3 sequence is CASSLLGDITGELFF. The CDR3 DNA reads TGTGCCAGCAGCTTACTGGGAGATATCACCGGGGAGCTGTTTTTT. The full variable domain, its missing parts supplied by reference TRBV7-3 and TRBJ2-2, is GAGVSQTPSNKVTEKGKYVELRCDPISGHTALYWYRQSLGQGPEFLIYFQGTGAADDSGLPNDRFFAVRPEGSVSTLKIQRTERGDSAVYLCASSLLGDITGELFFGEGSRLTVL.

V gene TRBV6-5 combines with J gene TRBJ1-5; a possible D gene is TRBD1 (6 bases). Germline values: CDR1 MNHEY, CDR2 SVGAGI. Between the trimmed V and J ends, which lost 6 bases and 1 base, there was a span of 10 bases. The CDR3 extends over 14 amino acids. The CDR3: CASRLTGSNQPQHF. The DNA for the CDR3 is TGTGCCAGCAGGTTAACAGGGAGCAATCAGCCCCAGCATTTT.

The V and J genes are TRBV7-6 and TRBJ2-3, with TRBD2 identical over 7 bases. Germline V lookup: CDR1 SGHVS, CDR2 FNYEAQ. The CDR3 has 15 amino acids. V lost 4 bases and J lost 1; bases outside the gene matches: 5. CDR3 nucleotide sequence: TGTGCCAGCAGCTCCGAGCGGGAAGGCACAGATACGCAGTATTTT. This codes for CASSSEREGTDTQYF.

This clone was detected only a few times. The V gene is TRBV5-1, the J gene TRBJ1-2; 10 bases line up with TRBD1. The V and J ends lost 6 bases and 5 bases, in that order; junction bases with no gene match: 10. The CDR3 is 15 residues long. CDR1 SGHRS and CDR2 YFSETQ come from the germline V gene. CDR3 loop: CASKLGQGPWYGYTF. The CDR3 DNA follows: TGCGCCAGCAAGTTGGGACAGGGGCCCTGGTATGGCTACACCTTC.

A note on this clone: One end of the junction does not line up with germline, which may come from a read error. This rearrangement joins TRBV19 to TRBJ2-1, with 10 nucleotides matching TRBD2. The CDR3 extends over 12 amino acids. Germline lookup yields CDR1 LNHDA and CDR2 SQIVND (reference sequence). CDR3 coding DNA: TGTGCCAGTAGTATGAGGAGCGGGAGGGGAGTCTTC. Translation gives CASSMRSGRGVF.

The chain joins TRBV21-1 to TRBJ1-3; TRBD1 is the table's D call, not checked against the DNA. TRBV21-1 is deemed a pseudogene. The CDR3 length is 18 residues. For the CDR3, the DNA is TGTGCCGGCAACCAAGGGGGTATATTTACTTTCTCTGGAAACACCATATATTTT. Translated, it gives CAGNQGGIFTFSGNTIYF.

The V and J genes are TRBV27 and TRBJ2-4, with 8 positions matching TRBD2. The V and J ends lost 7 bases and 0 bases, in that order; junction bases with no gene match: 14. CDR1 is MNHEY and CDR2 is SMNVEV in the germline V gene (reference sequence). The CDR3 sequence is 18 residues long. This CDR3 reads CASNLREGQRSAKNIQYF. DNA of the CDR3: TGTGCCAGCAACCTCCGGGAGGGGCAGCGATCAGCCAAAAACATTCAGTACTTC.

The gene calls are TRBV25-1 and TRBJ2-5, with D unresolved. The CDR3 has 13 residues. With 3 bases removed from V and 5 bases from J, the gap between germline ends came to 10 bases. CDR1 is MGHDK, CDR2 SYGVNS, per germline. The CDR3 loop is CASSDPPHETQYF. The CDR3, as DNA: TGTGCCAGCAGTGACCCCCCCCATGAGACCCAGTACTTC.

The rearrangement links TRBV2 to TRBJ1-1, with D possibly matching TRBD1 (5 bases). The CDR3 covers 14 residues. The germline CDR1 and CDR2 sequences are SNHLY and FYNNEI. V lost 4 bases and J lost 1, with 10 bases in between. The CDR3 DNA sequence: TGTGCCAGCAGTGCCGCCAGGGCGAACACTGAAGCTTTCTTT. This sequence encodes CASSAARANTEAFF.

CDR3 sequence (DNA): TGTGCCAGTAGTATTATGGGTAGCGGGAGGGCCTTCGGCAATGAGCAGTTCTTC. This sequence encodes CASSIMGSGRAFGNEQFF. The V gene is TRBV19, the J gene TRBJ2-1, with 11 positions matching TRBD2. V dropped 3 bases and J dropped 6; count of bases not matched to a gene: 13. CDR3 length: 18 residues. Germline V gene sequence: CDR1 LNHDA, CDR2 SQIVND (reference sequence).

The CDR3 nucleotides are TGTGCCAGCAGCGTAAGGACTAGCGGGTCCTACGAGCAGTACTTC. Its translation is CASSVRTSGSYEQYF. The V call is TRBV11-2, the J call TRBJ2-7; TRBD2 agrees at 11 bases. J was trimmed by 1 base and V by 5 bases; bases with no gene match: 4. The CDR3 loop spans 15 amino acids. Looked up from germline, CDR1 is SGHAT and CDR2 is FQNNGV.

The chain recombines TRBV6-5 with TRBJ1-1; 7 nucleotides line up with TRBD1. The CDR3 has 13 amino acids. V was clipped by 7 bases and J by 5 bases; unmatched bases: 7. Looked up from germline, CDR1 is MNHEY and CDR2 is SVGAGI. CDR3 DNA: TGTGCCAGCACCCCGACAGGGATAACTGAAGCTTTCTTT. It specifies CASTPTGITEAFF.

This chain joins TRBV9 and TRBJ1-1; 8 bases match TRBD1. Per germline, CDR1 SGDLS and CDR2 YYNGEE. CDR3 length equals 14 residues. Germline trimming cut 1 base from V and 7 bases from J; bases unmatched to any gene: 6. The CDR3 region has the DNA TGTGCCAGCAGCGTAATTTCTGGGACAGGTGAAGCTTTCTTT. Its translation is CASSVISGTGEAFF.

This clone was seen once. The J gene is TRBJ1-2, the V gene TRBV30, with 7 nucleotides matching TRBD1. The CDR3 consists of 17 residues. The germline V gene encodes CDR1 GTSNPN and CDR2 SVGIG (reference sequence). With 0 bases clipped from V and 7 bases from J, the junction kept 17 bases outside the gene matches. CDR3 coding DNA: TGTGCCTGGAGTGTAAGCCCTAACAGGGGCCGGAAGGTTGGCTACACCTTC. Residues: CAWSVSPNRGRKVGYTF.

The chain employs TRBV15 and TRBJ2-7; 7 bases fit TRBD1. CDR1 is LNHNV and CDR2 is YYDKDF in the germline V gene (reference sequence). The CDR3 contains 15 residues. V lost 6 bases, J lost 3 bases, and 11 bases stayed unmatched. CDR3 amino acids: CATSHTTGPHYEQYF. CDR3 coding DNA: TGTGCCACCAGTCACACGACAGGGCCGCACTACGAGCAGTACTTC.

This clone appeared a single time. V usage is TRBV6-5 and J usage is TRBJ2-1, with 8 bases that match TRBD2. There are 14 residues in the CDR3. The V and J ends lost 6 bases and 3 bases, in that order; junction bases with no gene match: 4. The germline V gene has CDR1 MNHEY and CDR2 SVGAGI. CDR3: CASSPAGVYNEQFF. For the CDR3, the DNA is TGTGCCAGCAGCCCAGCGGGAGTCTACAATGAGCAGTTCTTC.

This clone was seen just once. V and J are TRBV5-6 and TRBJ1-2; no clear D. With 1 base removed from V and 7 bases from J, the gap between germline ends came to 11 bases. This CDR3 region has 13 residues. Germline V gene sequence: CDR1 SGHDT, CDR2 YYEEEE. The CDR3, as DNA: TGTGCCAGCAGCTTGACAAGCGGAGGTGGCTACACCTTC. Protein product: CASSLTSGGGYTF.

The chain couples TRBV5-1 to TRBJ1-1; D unresolved. The CDR3 length is 12 residues. V shed 2 bases and J shed 6 bases, with 8 bases lying between them. CDR1 is SGHRS, CDR2 YFSETQ, per germline. CDR3 sequence reads: CASSFGRSEAFF. The CDR3 nucleotides read TGCGCCAGCAGCTTTGGCCGATCTGAAGCTTTCTTT.

The chain carries TRBV6-1 and TRBJ2-2; no clear D gene. The CDR3 has 14 residues. Trimming stripped 1 base from V and 5 bases from J, with 8 bases between. Per the germline V gene, CDR1 is MNHNS and CDR2 is SASEGT. The CDR3 DNA sequence: TGTGCCAGCAGTGAAGGTTGGAGAACCGGGGAGCTGTTTTTT. Residues: CASSEGWRTGELFF.

The rearrangement links TRBV2 to TRBJ2-1; D is perhaps TRBD2 (6 bases). Germline assignment: CDR1 SNHLY and CDR2 FYNNEI. This CDR3 is built from 17 residues. V lost 9 bases to trimming and J lost 9 bases, with 30 bases between them. The DNA of the CDR3 is TGTGCCAGTGGGTCTCCCCTGCGGGGTACTATACATCCTGAGCAGTTCTTC. This encodes CASGSPLRGTIHPEQFF.

The CDR3 DNA sequence: TGTGCCAGCAGCTTCGGGACAGTAGAGCAGTACTTC. Amino acid sequence: CASSFGTVEQYF. J is TRBJ2-7 and V is TRBV7-2; 7 positions match TRBD1. CDR1 is SGHTA and CDR2 is FQGNSA in the germline V gene. The length of the CDR3 is 12 residues. V was pared by 3 bases and J by 7 bases, with 3 bases of the junction left unmatched.

This chain joins TRBV3-1 (or the pseudogene TRBV3-2) and TRBJ2-1; 9 bases align to TRBD2. This CDR3 region has 17 residues. The J segment lost 4 bases and the V segment lost 0 bases, leaving 7 bases of the junction unmatched. Germline loops: CDR1 LGHDT, CDR2 YNNKEL (reference sequence). CDR3 DNA: TGTGCCAGCAGCCAAGAGATAGCGGGAGTCGGTTACAATGAGCAGTTCTTC. Translated, it gives CASSQEIAGVGYNEQFF.